This entry concerns a single T cell receptor beta chain. Germline assignment: CDR1 MNHEY and CDR2 SMNVEV (reference sequence). The V end was cut by 7 bases, the J end by 4 bases, with 16 bases between. The CDR3 loop spans 14 amino acids. This record comes from a study of CD8+ T cells in alopecia areata. The treatment: oral pan-JAK inhibitor, 5-10 mg twice daily. Alopecia areata patients gave lesional scalp punch biopsies and peripheral blood samples. The sorting of PBMCs gave CD4+ and CD8+ T cells. Sequencing templates came from extracted RNA that was reverse transcribed into cDNA. Sequenced by immunoSEQ multiplex PCR; TCRdb stores in-frame clones only, minus some. The data show 210,000 or so clones, just over 65% seen once.

This clonotype originated in a human donor with alopecia areata. The chain carries TRBV27 and TRBJ1-2; D is undetermined. Sequencing was performed on CD4+ T cells sorted from blood, taken between weeks 44 and 45, from a patient treated with tofacitinib. This CDR3 reads CASKGSIGVYGYTF. As DNA, the CDR3 is TGTGCCAGCAAGGGTTCCATTGGTGTCTATGGCTACACCTTC.